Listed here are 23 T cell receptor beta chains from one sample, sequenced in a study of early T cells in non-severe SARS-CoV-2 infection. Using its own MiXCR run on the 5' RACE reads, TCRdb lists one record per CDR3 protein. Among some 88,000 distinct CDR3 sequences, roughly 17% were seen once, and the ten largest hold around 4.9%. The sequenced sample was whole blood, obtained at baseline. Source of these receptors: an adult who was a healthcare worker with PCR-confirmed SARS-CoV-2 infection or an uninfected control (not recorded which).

CDR3 sequence (DNA): TGTGCCAGCAGTTTAGTGCCGACTCTACTAGACGAGCAGTACTTC. This gives the protein CASSLVPTLLDEQYF. V and J are TRBV12-3 or TRBV12-4 and TRBJ2-7; weak D call: TRBD2 (5 bases). The CDR3 is 15 residues long. V gave up 1 base and J gave up 5 bases, with 15 bases separating them.

CDR3 amino acids: CAVQGQSYEQYF. DNA for the CDR3: TGTGCAGTTCAGGGACAGTCCTACGAGCAGTACTTC. The rearrangement uses TRBV28 and TRBJ2-7; TRBD1 agrees at 7 bases. Germline V lookup: CDR1 MDHEN, CDR2 SYDVKM. The CDR3 spans 12 residues.

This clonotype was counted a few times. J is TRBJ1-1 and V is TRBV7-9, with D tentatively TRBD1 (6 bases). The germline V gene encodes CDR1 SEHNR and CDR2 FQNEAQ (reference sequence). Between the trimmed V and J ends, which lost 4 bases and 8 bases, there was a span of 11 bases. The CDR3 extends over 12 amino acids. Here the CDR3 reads CASSSTGTEAFF. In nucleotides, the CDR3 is TGTGCCAGCAGCTCAACAGGGACCGAAGCTTTCTTT.

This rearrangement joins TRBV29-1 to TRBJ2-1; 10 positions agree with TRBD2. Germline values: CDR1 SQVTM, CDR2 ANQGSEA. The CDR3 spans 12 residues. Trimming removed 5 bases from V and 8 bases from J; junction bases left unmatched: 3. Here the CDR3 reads CSVPSGSYEQFF. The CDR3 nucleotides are TGCAGCGTTCCTAGCGGGAGCTATGAGCAGTTCTTC.

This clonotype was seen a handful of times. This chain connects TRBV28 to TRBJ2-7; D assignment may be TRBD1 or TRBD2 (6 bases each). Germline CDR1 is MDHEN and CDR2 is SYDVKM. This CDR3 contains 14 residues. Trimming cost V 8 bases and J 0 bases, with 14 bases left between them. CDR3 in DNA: TGTGCCAGCTTCGGGGGCCCGAGCTCCTACGAGCAGTACTTC. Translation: CASFGGPSSYEQYF.

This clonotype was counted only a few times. CDR3 in amino acids: CASSLADLGEQFF. CDR3 DNA sequence: TGTGCCAGCAGTTTAGCAGATCTGGGTGAGCAGTTCTTC. The genes are TRBV27 and TRBJ2-1, with unresolved D. V lost 2 bases and J lost 9, with 11 bases in between. This CDR3 has 13 residues. In germline, CDR1 is MNHEY, CDR2 SMNVEV (reference sequence).

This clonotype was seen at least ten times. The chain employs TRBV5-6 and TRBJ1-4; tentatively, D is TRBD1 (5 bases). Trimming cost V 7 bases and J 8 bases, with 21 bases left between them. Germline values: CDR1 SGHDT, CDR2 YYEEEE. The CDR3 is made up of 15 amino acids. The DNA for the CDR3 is TGTGCCAGCCGCGAGTCTGACGGGACGGAGGAAAAACTGTTTTTT. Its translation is CASRESDGTEEKLFF.

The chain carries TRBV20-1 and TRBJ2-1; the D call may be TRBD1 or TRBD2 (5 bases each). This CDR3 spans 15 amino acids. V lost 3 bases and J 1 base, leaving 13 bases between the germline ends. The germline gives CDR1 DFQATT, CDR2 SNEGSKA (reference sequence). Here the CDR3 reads CSASGAGESYNEQFF. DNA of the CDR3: TGCAGTGCTAGTGGGGCCGGGGAGTCCTACAATGAGCAGTTCTTC.

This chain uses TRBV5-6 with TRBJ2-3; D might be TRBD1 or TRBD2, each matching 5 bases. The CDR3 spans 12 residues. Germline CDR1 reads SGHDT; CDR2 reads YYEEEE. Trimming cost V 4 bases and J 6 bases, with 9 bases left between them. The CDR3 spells CASSRDRDTQYF. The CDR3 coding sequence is TGTGCCAGCAGCCGGGACCGGGATACGCAGTATTTT.

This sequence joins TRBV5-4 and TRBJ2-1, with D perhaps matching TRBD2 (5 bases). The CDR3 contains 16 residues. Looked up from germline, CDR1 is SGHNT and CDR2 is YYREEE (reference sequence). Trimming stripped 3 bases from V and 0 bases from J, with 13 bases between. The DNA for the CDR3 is TGTGCCAGCAGCTCAGAGGACTCGAGCTCCTACAATGAGCAGTTCTTC. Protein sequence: CASSSEDSSSYNEQFF.

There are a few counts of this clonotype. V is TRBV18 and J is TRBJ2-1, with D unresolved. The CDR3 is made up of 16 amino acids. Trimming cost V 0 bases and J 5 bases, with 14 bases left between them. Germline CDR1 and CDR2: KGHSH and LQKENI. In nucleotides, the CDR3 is TGTGCCAGCTCACCACCGACCCCTTCGGTCAACAATGAGCAGTTCTTC. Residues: CASSPPTPSVNNEQFF.

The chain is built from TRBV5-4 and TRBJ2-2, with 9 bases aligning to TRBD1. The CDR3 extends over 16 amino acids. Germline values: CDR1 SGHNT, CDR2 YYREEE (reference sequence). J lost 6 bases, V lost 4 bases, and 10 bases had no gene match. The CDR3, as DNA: TGTGCCAGCAGCACAAAGACAGGGGGTCAGGCCGGGGAGCTGTTTTTT. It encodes CASSTKTGGQAGELFF. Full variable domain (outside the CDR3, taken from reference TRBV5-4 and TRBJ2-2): ETGVTQSPTHLIKTRGQQVTLRCSSQSGHNTVSWYQQALGQGPQFIFQYYREEENGRGNFPPRFSGLQFPNYSSELNVNALELDDSALYLCASSTKTGGQAGELFFGEGSRLTVL.

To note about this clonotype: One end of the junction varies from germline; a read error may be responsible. Written as DNA, the CDR3 is TGCAGTGCTACCCGGACAGGCGCTAGAGATCAGGGCTTT. Encoded protein: CSATRTGARDQGF. This chain joins TRBV20-1 and TRBJ1-1, with TRBD1 matching 7 bases. CDR1 is DFQATT, CDR2 SNEGSKA, per germline (reference sequence). The CDR3 covers 13 residues.

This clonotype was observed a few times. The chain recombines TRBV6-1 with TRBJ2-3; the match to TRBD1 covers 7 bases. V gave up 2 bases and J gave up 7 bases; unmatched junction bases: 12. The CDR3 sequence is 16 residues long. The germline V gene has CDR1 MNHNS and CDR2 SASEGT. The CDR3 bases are TGTGCCAGCAGTGAAAATGAAGGGGGCGCCCAATATACGCAGTATTTT. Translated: CASSENEGGAQYTQYF.

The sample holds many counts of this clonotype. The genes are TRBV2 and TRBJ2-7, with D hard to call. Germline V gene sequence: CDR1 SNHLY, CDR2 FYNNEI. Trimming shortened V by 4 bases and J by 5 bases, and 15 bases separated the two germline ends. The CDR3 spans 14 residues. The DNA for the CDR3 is TGTGCCAGCAGTGGCCAGGAAATGAGCCACGAGCAGTACTTC. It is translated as CASSGQEMSHEQYF.

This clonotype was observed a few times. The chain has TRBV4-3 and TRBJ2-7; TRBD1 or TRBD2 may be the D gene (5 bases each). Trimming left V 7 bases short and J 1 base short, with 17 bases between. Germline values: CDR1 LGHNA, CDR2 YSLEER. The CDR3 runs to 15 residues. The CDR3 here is CASTPKGRLSYEQYF. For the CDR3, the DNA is TGCGCCAGCACCCCTAAGGGACGGTTATCCTACGAGCAGTACTTC.

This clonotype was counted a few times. CDR3 in DNA: TGCGCCAGCAGCCTTATGCAGGGTACCCCTGAAGCTTTCTTT. Residues: CASSLMQGTPEAFF. The chain recombines TRBV5-1 with TRBJ1-1; tentative D call: TRBD1 (5 bases). Germline V CDR1 and CDR2: SGHRS, YFSETQ. The CDR3 covers 14 residues. V was clipped by 4 bases and J by 6 bases, with 16 bases between them.

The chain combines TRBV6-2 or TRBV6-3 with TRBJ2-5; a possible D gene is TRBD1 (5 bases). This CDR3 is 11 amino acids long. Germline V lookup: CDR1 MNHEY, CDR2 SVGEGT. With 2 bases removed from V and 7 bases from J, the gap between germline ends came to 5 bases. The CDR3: CASSYGATQYF. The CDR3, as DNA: TGTGCCAGCAGTTACGGGGCGACCCAGTACTTC.

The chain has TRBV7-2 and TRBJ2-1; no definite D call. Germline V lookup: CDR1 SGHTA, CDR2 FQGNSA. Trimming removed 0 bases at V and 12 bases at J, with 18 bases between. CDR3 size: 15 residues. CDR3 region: CASSLAPLGLPGQFF. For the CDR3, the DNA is TGTGCCAGCAGCTTAGCGCCTTTGGGTCTCCCGGGGCAGTTCTTC.

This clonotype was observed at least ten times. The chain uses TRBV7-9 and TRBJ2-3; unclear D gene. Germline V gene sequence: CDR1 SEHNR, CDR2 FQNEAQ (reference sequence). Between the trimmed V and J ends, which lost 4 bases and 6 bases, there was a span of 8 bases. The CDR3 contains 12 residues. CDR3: CASSSHSDTQYF. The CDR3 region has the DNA TGTGCCAGCAGCTCCCATAGCGATACGCAGTATTTT.

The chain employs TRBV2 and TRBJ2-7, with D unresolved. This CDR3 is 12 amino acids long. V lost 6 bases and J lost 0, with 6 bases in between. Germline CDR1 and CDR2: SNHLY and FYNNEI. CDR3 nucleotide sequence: TGTGCCAGCAGAAGGTCCTCCTACGAGCAGTACTTC. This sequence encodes CASRRSSYEQYF.

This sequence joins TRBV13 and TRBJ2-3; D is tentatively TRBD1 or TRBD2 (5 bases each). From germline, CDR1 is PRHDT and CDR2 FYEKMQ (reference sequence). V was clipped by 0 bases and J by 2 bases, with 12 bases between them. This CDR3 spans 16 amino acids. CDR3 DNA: TGTGCCAGCAGCTTAGGCCATGGGGGTAACACAGATACGCAGTATTTT. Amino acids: CASSLGHGGNTDTQYF.

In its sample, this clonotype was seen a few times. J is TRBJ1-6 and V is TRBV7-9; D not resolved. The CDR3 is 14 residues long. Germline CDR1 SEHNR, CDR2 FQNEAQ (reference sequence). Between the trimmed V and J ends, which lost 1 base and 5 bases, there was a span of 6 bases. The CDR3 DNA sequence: TGTGCCAGCAGCTTAGAGGCAGATAATTCACCCCTCCACTTT. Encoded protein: CASSLEADNSPLHF.